This T cell receptor beta chain is drawn from a study of regulatory T cells in long-lasting Graves disease. Notes on the study in general: Persistent disease showed a preference for TRBV28, TRBJ1-2 and TRBJ2-5.

The time point denotes: persistent/refractory GD, antithyroid drugs over 5 years with positive TRAb. With RNA extracted from PBMCs as input, the TCR library was made. Comments on this clonotype: Its antigen is unknown.

Construction of TCR beta libraries relied on iRepertoire HTBI primers and on Arm-PCR targeting CDR3 regions. Per the authors' pipeline: Across all samples, about 60 TRBV segments and 15 or so TRBJ segments were identified. A single record per CDR3 protein comes from TCRdb applying MiXCR to the multiplex PCR reads. Clone size and V and J calls follow TCRdb, not the original study. The sample consists of 420,000 or so distinct CDR3 sequences, around a quarter of them appearing once. Germline-derived CDR1 and CDR2 are SNHLY and FYNNEI. The V end lost 4 bases, the J end lost 10 bases, and 19 bases lay between the germline ends. CDR3 length: 14 residues.

The sequence came from a female donor with Graves disease. The sequenced sample was peripheral blood mononuclear cells (PBMCs), obtained when the disease was refractory, from a patient treated with antithyroid drugs. The V call is TRBV2, the J call TRBJ1-1; D ambiguous. The CDR3 DNA reads as TGTGCCAGCAGTGGAGTGACCTCCCGGCGTTCAGCTTTCTTT. This encodes CASSGVTSRRSAFF.